This T cell receptor beta chain stems from a study of shared clonotypes between healthy human individuals (dated by TCRdb to the early 2020s). Regarding the study in general: The cohort included three men and a couple of women between 18 and 49 years of age. The study deeply sequenced blood TCR repertoires of about 5 healthy adults to estimate repertoire size and the extent of clonotype sharing between individuals. To increase sequencing depth and limit assay-specific biases, TCR repertoire library preparation and sequencing were carried out by different laboratories using diverse techniques. Each donor's leukapheresis produced roughly between about 0.8 and 8.9 billion PBMCs.

Donors were healthy HIV-negative adults with no recently reported acute infections or vaccinations. Every donor was a Caucasian adult living in Nashville, Tennessee, USA. For unsorted samples, tens of millions of PBMCs were counted and genomic DNA was extracted with the QIAamp DNA Blood Mini kit. After blood collection by leukapheresis, PBMCs were isolated using Ficoll-Histopaque density gradient centrifugation and then cryopreserved in the vapor phase of liquid nitrogen. Germline trimming amounts to 1 base on V and 5 bases on J, with 3 as the count of junction bases outside the gene matches. Reading the germline V gene (reference sequence) gives CDR1 LNHDA and CDR2 SQIVND. The CDR3 holds 15 amino acids from the cysteine to the phenylalanine. The kept DNA is CDR3 alone, 45 bases in frame from the first base. The paper as a whole reports these results and caveats: Pairwise subsampling indicated that sequencing depth was expected to affect the degree of clonotype sharing among donors. The genetic and exposure-history diversity represented was limited by the small number of donors. Sampling was restricted to blood, and TCR repertoires in tissue are likely to differ from TCR repertoires in blood.

TCR CDR3 regions were amplified from genomic DNA by multiplex PCR using the deep immunoSEQ assay. Genomic DNA extracted from each cell subset was distributed evenly over all wells of several immunoSEQ 96-well plates, and each plate served as one replicate. For unsorted PBMC, each replicate PCR was loaded with about 280 ng genomic DNA, equivalent to roughly 31,000 T cell genomes. Genomic DNA from unsorted PBMC was sequenced over ten immunoSEQ deep assay plates. The purified libraries were quantified using a Qubit 3.0 fluorometer, sized with a Bioanalyzer 2100, and then quantified again using the KAPA Library Quantification kit. Each immunoSEQ 96-well plate was sequenced on its own single-read 150-cycle Illumina NextSeq 550 flow cell. Per the original workflow: The immunoSEQ output contained only junctional sequences without quality scores, so filtering could not match that applied to full-length reads. To assign V/J genes and CDR3, sequences were annotated using PyIR, a Python wrapper for IgBLAST v1.9, with IMGT germline references. Any read was removed if the V/J assignment was weak (E-value above 1e-6), the CDR3 was missing, or the read contained stop codons, out-of-frame junctions, or ambiguous translated residues. A V3J clonotype was defined by an identical inferred V gene, J gene, and CDR3 amino acid sequence. Percentage overlap between repertoires was computed as shared unique clonotypes divided by the size of the smaller repertoire. Three approaches were used to assess repertoire richness: RTK rarefaction, the Chao1 estimator, and Recon v2.1 estimates of unobserved clonotypes. In its TCRdb copy, this immuneACCESS table keeps in-frame sequences only and misses some clones. Where compared with another copy, unresolved V genes explain less than half of these, and the others have no known cause. The V and J calls and clone size are taken from that table; D and trimming were inferred from the DNA. For this sample there are about 480,000 clones; 75% to 80% appear just once. In total, the top ten clones hold roughly an eighth of the sample.

A note on this clone: What this receptor recognizes is not known. Within one base of it there is no much larger clone, and no base qualities were kept.

The rearranged segments are TRBV19 and TRBJ1-2; TRBD1 fits 11 bases in the junction. The TCR was taken from a middle-aged woman in good health. Some clones in this sample may be carry-over from other donors' samples. Sequenced: PBMCs. The sequenced DNA: TGTGCCAGTAGTATAGCCGGACAGGGGGCTTATGGCTACACCTTC. Its product reads: CASSIAGQGAYGYTF.